This T cell receptor (beta chain) was profiled in a study of radiotherapy plus CTLA-4 blockade in lung cancer. Sequencing was performed with immunoSEQ multiplex PCR; in TCRdb, only in-frame clones are kept and a portion is missing. The sample consists of some 46,000 clones, 82% of them appearing once. This CDR3 comprises 16 residues. Germline CDR1 and CDR2: MNHNS and SASEGT. After removal of 1 base from V and 2 bases from J, the junction contained 5 bases not matched to a gene. Focal radiation plus CTLA-4 blockade with ipilimumab was given to patients with chemo-refractory metastatic non-small-cell lung cancer.

The genes are TRBV6-1 and TRBJ2-7, with TRBD2 matching over 10 bases. The receptor's source is a human donor with non-small cell lung cancer who had stable disease on radiotherapy plus ipilimumab. The sample consisted of peripheral blood, taken from a patient treated with radiotherapy plus ipilimumab. DNA of the CDR3: TGTGCCAGCAGTGAAGGACTAGCGGGTATCGCCTACGAGCAGTACTTC. The encoded protein is CASSEGLAGIAYEQYF.